This paragraph covers one T cell receptor beta chain sequence. Its antigen is currently unknown. These data belong to a study of graft-versus-host responses after intestinal transplantation. Study as a whole: Each transplant was multivisceral, liver-intestinal, or isolated intestinal. Every one of the recipients received anti-thymocyte globulin induction and afterwards took tacrolimus and steroids for roughly 3 years.

Study outcomes and limitations: Early post-transplant HvG declines were associated with peak circulating GvH clone levels. Graft-versus-host to host-versus-graft clonal ratios in allografts were high in patients with graft-donor T cell macrochimerism.

Germline V gene data show CDR1 as SNHLY and CDR2 as FYNNEI. The CDR3 has 16 residues. J lost 5 bases, V lost 1 base, and 8 bases had no gene match. Clones were read by immunoSEQ multiplex PCR, and TCRdb kept only the in-frame ones, dropping some. This table holds some 70,000 clones, 80% to 95% found once. This receptor was identified in a human patient who received an intestinal transplant, so some T cells may come from the graft donor. The chain carries TRBV2 and TRBJ2-1; 7 nucleotides line up with TRBD2. The sequences come from bone marrow, collected 734 days after intestinal transplantation. Here the CDR3 DNA reads TGTGCCAGCAGTGAAGAAACTCTAGCGGCCAACAATGAGCAGTTCTTC. This sequence encodes CASSEETLAANNEQFF. Supplemented by reference TRBV2 and TRBJ2-1, the full variable domain reads EPEVTQTPSHQVTQMGQEVILRCVPISNHLYFYWYRQILGQKVEFLVSFYNNEISEKSEIFDDQFSVERPDGSNFTLKIRSTKLEDSAMYFCASSEETLAANNEQFFGPGTRLTVL.